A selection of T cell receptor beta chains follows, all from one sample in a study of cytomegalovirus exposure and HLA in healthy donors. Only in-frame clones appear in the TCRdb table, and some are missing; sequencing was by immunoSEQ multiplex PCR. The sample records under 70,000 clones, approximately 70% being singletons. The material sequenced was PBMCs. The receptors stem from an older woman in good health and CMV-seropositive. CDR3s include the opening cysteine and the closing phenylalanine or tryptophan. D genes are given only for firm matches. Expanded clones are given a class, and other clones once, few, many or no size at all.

cdr3_nt: TGTGCCAGCGGGTCCGGGACAGGGGACGAAAAACTGTTTTTT
cdr3_aa: CASGSGTGDEKLFF
j_call: TRBJ1-4
clone_size: -
d_call: TRBD1
v_call: TRBV6-5

cdr3_nt: TGTGCCAGCAGCTTGGATTGGACAGGCTTCTACGAGCAGTACTTC
cdr3_aa: CASSLDWTGFYEQYF
j_call: TRBJ2-7
clone_size: -
d_call: TRBD1
v_call: TRBV7-2

cdr3_nt: TGCGCCAGCAGTGGGACGGGATCCTACGAGCAGTACTTC
cdr3_aa: CASSGTGSYEQYF
j_call: TRBJ2-7
clone_size: few
d_call: -
v_call: TRBV10-1

cdr3_nt: TGTGCCAGCCAAAAAGAGGGACAGGGCGGCCAGCCCCAGCATTTT
cdr3_aa: CASQKEGQGGQPQHF
j_call: TRBJ1-5
clone_size: -
d_call: TRBD1
v_call: TRBV2

cdr3_nt: TGTTCCAGCAGCTTAGTGGGCTCCCTCTCTGGAAACACCATATATTTT
cdr3_aa: CSSSLVGSLSGNTIYF
j_call: TRBJ1-3
clone_size: -
d_call: -
v_call: TRBV7-9

cdr3_nt: TGCGCCAGCAGTCCCACAGGGGGGGTCACTGAAGCTTTCTTT
cdr3_aa: CASSPTGGVTEAFF
j_call: TRBJ1-1
clone_size: few
d_call: TRBD1
v_call: TRBV10-2

cdr3_nt: TGTGCCAGCAGGCCCGGACAGGGGACATCCTACGAGCAGTACTTC
cdr3_aa: CASRPGQGTSYEQYF
j_call: TRBJ2-7
clone_size: -
d_call: TRBD1
v_call: TRBV7-2

cdr3_nt: TGTGCCAGCAGCCTCCGGAAGGAGACTGAAGCTTTCTTT
cdr3_aa: CASSLRKETEAFF
j_call: TRBJ1-1
clone_size: -
d_call: -
v_call: TRBV7-3

cdr3_nt: TGCAGTGGGGCAGGGGGCGGCGAGCAGTACTTC
cdr3_aa: CSGAGGGEQYF
j_call: TRBJ2-7
clone_size: once
d_call: TRBD1
v_call: TRBV20-1

cdr3_nt: TGTGCCAGCAGCTTGGTCGGCGGGAGACTAGCCAAAAACATTCAGTACTTC
cdr3_aa: CASSLVGGRLAKNIQYF
j_call: TRBJ2-4
clone_size: -
d_call: TRBD2
v_call: TRBV5-8

cdr3_nt: TGTGCCAGCAGCTTAGGGACAGGGACCTTCTACGAGCAGTACTTC
cdr3_aa: CASSLGTGTFYEQYF
j_call: TRBJ2-7
clone_size: -
d_call: TRBD1
v_call: TRBV7-2

cdr3_nt: TGCGCCAGCAGCCAATTTTTCGGGCAGGGGAAAAGCACAGATACGCAGTATTTT
cdr3_aa: CASSQFFGQGKSTDTQYF
j_call: TRBJ2-3
clone_size: -
d_call: -
v_call: TRBV4-3

cdr3_nt: TGCGCCAGCAGCTCTAGCGGGGCTAGCACAGATACGCAGTATTTT
cdr3_aa: CASSSSGASTDTQYF
j_call: TRBJ2-3
clone_size: -
d_call: TRBD2
v_call: TRBV5-1

cdr3_nt: TGTGCCAGCTCACCCGGGACAGGGGCCTACGAGCAGTACTTC
cdr3_aa: CASSPGTGAYEQYF
j_call: TRBJ2-7
clone_size: -
d_call: TRBD1
v_call: TRBV18

cdr3_nt: TGTGCCAGCAGTGTTTCAGGGCAGATGAACACTGAAGCTTTCTTT
cdr3_aa: CASSVSGQMNTEAFF
j_call: TRBJ1-1
clone_size: -
d_call: -
v_call: TRBV6-1

cdr3_nt: TGTTCCAGCAGCCCCCTACAAGAGACCCAGTACTTC
cdr3_aa: CSSSPLQETQYF
j_call: TRBJ2-5
clone_size: -
d_call: -
v_call: TRBV7-9

cdr3_nt: TGTGCCAGCAGTGAAGACCCTATGAAAACTCAGCCCCAGCATTTT
cdr3_aa: CASSEDPMKTQPQHF
j_call: TRBJ1-5
clone_size: -
d_call: -
v_call: TRBV2

cdr3_nt: TGTGCCAGCAGTTACCCAGCGGGGGGGTCCGAGCAGTACTTC
cdr3_aa: CASSYPAGGSEQYF
j_call: TRBJ2-7
clone_size: few
d_call: TRBD2
v_call: TRBV6-5

cdr3_nt: TGTGCCAGCAGCTTGGGGGGACAGACGAACACCGGGGAGCTGTTTTTT
cdr3_aa: CASSLGGQTNTGELFF
j_call: TRBJ2-2
clone_size: -
d_call: TRBD1
v_call: TRBV5-8

cdr3_nt: TGTGCCAGCAGCCCGACAGGGGACTCTGGAAACACCATATATTTT
cdr3_aa: CASSPTGDSGNTIYF
j_call: TRBJ1-3
clone_size: -
d_call: TRBD1
v_call: TRBV5-4

cdr3_nt: TGCAGCGGATTAGGGGGCTTGACTGAAGCTTTCTTT
cdr3_aa: CSGLGGLTEAFF
j_call: TRBJ1-1
clone_size: -
d_call: TRBD1
v_call: TRBV29-1

cdr3_nt: TGTGCCAGCAGCCCCAGGGGTTACCCGAACACCGGGGAGCTGTTTTTT
cdr3_aa: CASSPRGYPNTGELFF
j_call: TRBJ2-2
clone_size: few
d_call: -
v_call: TRBV28

cdr3_nt: TGTGCCAGCAGTCCACAGGGTTACGAGCAGTACTTC
cdr3_aa: CASSPQGYEQYF
j_call: TRBJ2-7
clone_size: -
d_call: -
v_call: TRBV6-6

cdr3_nt: TGTGCCAGCTCACCACCGGTCAGGGGTAACACTGAAGCTTTCTTT
cdr3_aa: CASSPPVRGNTEAFF
j_call: TRBJ1-1
clone_size: once
d_call: -
v_call: TRBV18

cdr3_nt: TGTGCCAGCAGTTACTTCCCCCCAGGGTCCTCCTACGAGCAGTACTTC
cdr3_aa: CASSYFPPGSSYEQYF
j_call: TRBJ2-7
clone_size: -
d_call: -
v_call: TRBV6-5